This TCR beta chain was sequenced during a study of T cells in Graves' hyperthyroidism and ophthalmopathy. This clonotype occurred many times. Germline V gene data show CDR1 as SQVTM and CDR2 as ANQGSEA. The CDR3 sequence is 14 residues long. J gave up 5 bases and V 5 bases, and 6 bases lay outside the gene matches. The TCR beta CDR3 regions underwent amplification using RNA transcripts as the source. RT-PCR in the first round (using the HTBI primer set) targeted the TCR CDR3. Using its own MiXCR run on the multiplex PCR reads, TCRdb lists one record per CDR3 protein. The sample has more than 600,000 distinct CDR3 sequences; roughly 15% are singletons. Disease duration under 2 months; hyperthyroidism patients were aged 18 to 65.

The chain is built from TRBV29-1 and TRBJ2-5, with 12 bases fitting TRBD1. Sequences were obtained from blood. The receptor comes from a man aged 18-30 years with Graves' hyperthyroidism. CDR3 DNA sequence: TGCAGCGTTAGGGACAGGGGGCGCATGGAGACCCAGTACTTC. This gives the protein CSVRDRGRMETQYF.